This T cell receptor beta chain is from a study of blood T cell repertoires in COVID-19. Study overall: The United States, Italy and Spain supplied acute and convalescent COVID-19 samples.

Data came from immunoSEQ multiplex PCR; TCRdb stores just in-frame clones and leaves some out. The data contain approximately 290,000 clones, over 75% of them seen just once; the ten biggest clones take up about 0.9%. Patients in Seattle were enrolled during active infection, then followed longitudinally. This clone turned up a few times. This TCR came from a human donor with COVID-19, enrolled during active disease. The donor label of this sample is uncertain. Sequencing was performed on peripheral blood.

This chain's CDR3 is CASSGQGGDGYTF. The CDR3 region has the DNA TGTGCCAGCAGCGGACAAGGTGGTGATGGCTACACCTTC. The gene calls are TRBV7-9 and TRBJ1-2; the D gene is possibly TRBD1 (5 bases). This CDR3 region has 13 residues. With 5 bases removed from V and 6 bases from J, the gap between germline ends came to 13 bases. Germline CDR1 SEHNR, CDR2 FQNEAQ (reference sequence).